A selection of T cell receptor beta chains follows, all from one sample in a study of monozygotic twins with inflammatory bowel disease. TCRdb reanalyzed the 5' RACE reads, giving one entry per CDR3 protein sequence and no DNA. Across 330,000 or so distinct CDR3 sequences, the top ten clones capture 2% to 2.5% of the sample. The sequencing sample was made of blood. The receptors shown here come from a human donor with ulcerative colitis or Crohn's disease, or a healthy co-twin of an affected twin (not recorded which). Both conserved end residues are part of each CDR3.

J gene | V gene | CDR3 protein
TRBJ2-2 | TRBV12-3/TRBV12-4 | CASSPWTGRTGELFF
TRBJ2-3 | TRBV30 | CAWSGLAGSTDTQYF
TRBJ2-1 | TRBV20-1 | CSAGTSIGNSYNEQFF
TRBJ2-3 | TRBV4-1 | CASSQVFTDTQYF
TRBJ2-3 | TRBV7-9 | CASSLGGTLDTQYF
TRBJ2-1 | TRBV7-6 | CASSQGRVYNEQFF
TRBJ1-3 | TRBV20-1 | CSASDQGTGNTIYF
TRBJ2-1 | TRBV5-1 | CASSTLPSDEQFF
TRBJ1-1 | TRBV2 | CASSPDRGSTEAFF
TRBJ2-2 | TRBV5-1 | CASRGSRERNTGELFF
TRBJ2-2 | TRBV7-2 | CAWGQGVDTGELFF
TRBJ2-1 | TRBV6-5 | CASSYFGGLAGVNEQFF
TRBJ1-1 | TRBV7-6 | CASSLRASPGDTEAFF
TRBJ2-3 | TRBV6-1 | CASTRTTWGDTQYF
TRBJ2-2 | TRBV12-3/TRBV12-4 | CASSSGRYTGELFF
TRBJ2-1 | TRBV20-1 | CSARGTSGSYNEQFF